A single sample is the source of the 24 T cell receptor beta chains below, sequenced in a study of shared clonotypes between healthy human individuals. Profiling relied on immunoSEQ multiplex PCR, and the TCRdb table lists in-frame clones only, not all of them. This table has around 510,000 clones, just over 75% appearing once. The material sequenced was PBMCs. All receptors come from a woman aged 35 to 49 in good health. Some clones in this sample may be carry-over from other donors' samples.

V is TRBV7-6 and J is TRBJ2-7; weak D call: TRBD1 (5 bases). This CDR3 comprises 19 residues. The V gene lost 3 bases and the J gene lost 0 bases, with 24 bases spanning the gap. CDR1 and CDR2 (germline): SGHVS, FNYEAQ. Here the CDR3 DNA reads TGTGCCAGCAGCTTTCCCCTCAAATCCCCTCAGGGAAGCTCCTACGAGCAGTACTTC. This codes for CASSFPLKSPQGSSYEQYF.

This sequence joins TRBV9 and TRBJ2-3; a weak D match, TRBD1 (5 bases). The germline V gene encodes CDR1 SGDLS and CDR2 YYNGEE. CDR3 size: 17 residues. Trimming took off 0 bases at V and 0 bases at J, with 14 bases between the two ends. DNA for the CDR3: TGTGCCAGCAGCGTAGCTAGGGGTCAGACTAGCACAGATACGCAGTATTTT. It is translated as CASSVARGQTSTDTQYF.

CDR3: CASSPLAGGRDTQYF. Written as DNA, the CDR3 is TGTGCCAGCAGCCCACTAGCGGGAGGTAGAGATACGCAGTATTTT. The chain has TRBV6-4 and TRBJ2-3; 12 bases align to TRBD2. V shed 6 bases and J 5 bases; nucleotides not matched to a gene: 6. This CDR3 spans 15 amino acids. Germline CDR1 MRHNA, CDR2 SNTAGT.

The gene calls are TRBV15 and TRBJ2-7; 9 nucleotides align to TRBD1. V trimming: 1 base; J trimming: 6 bases; junction bases outside the gene matches: 7. CDR1 and CDR2 from the germline V gene are LNHNV and YYDKDF (reference sequence). The CDR3 has 15 amino acids. CDR3 protein: CATSRAGTGFGEQYF. CDR3 sequence (DNA): TGTGCCACCAGCAGAGCCGGGACAGGGTTTGGCGAGCAGTACTTC.

The rearrangement uses TRBV7-8 and TRBJ2-4; TRBD1 matches at 11 bases. The V and J ends lost 5 bases and 6 bases, in that order; junction bases with no gene match: 6. The CDR3 is 15 residues long. Looked up from germline, CDR1 is SGHVS and CDR2 is FQNEAQ. This CDR3 is CASSTGTGGINIQYF. DNA for the CDR3: TGTGCCAGCAGCACCGGGACAGGGGGTATAAACATTCAGTACTTC.

The rearrangement links TRBV5-1 to TRBJ2-6; D remains unclear. Trimming removed 6 bases at V and 0 bases at J, with 10 bases between. CDR3 length equals 15 residues. Germline V gives CDR1 SGHRS, CDR2 YFSETQ. Written as DNA, the CDR3 is TGCGCCAGCACCCTCCATCACTCTGGGGCCAACGTCCTGACTTTC. Protein: CASTLHHSGANVLTF.

The V call is TRBV19, the J call TRBJ2-3; 9 nucleotides align to TRBD2. The CDR3 totals 16 residues. The trim removed 7 bases at V and 5 bases at J, leaving 13 bases unmatched. Germline values: CDR1 LNHDA, CDR2 SQIVND (reference sequence). The CDR3 is CASTTRGREGEDTQYF. CDR3 coding DNA: TGTGCCAGTACCACTCGAGGGCGGGAGGGGGAAGATACGCAGTATTTT.

The chain combines TRBV19 with TRBJ1-2; no clear D. The germline gives CDR1 LNHDA, CDR2 SQIVND (reference sequence). The CDR3 runs 13 residues. V lost 1 base, J lost 8 bases, and 11 bases lay in between. The CDR3 DNA is TGTGCCAGTAGTATAGCCCCGGGTTCGGGCTACACCTTC. Protein sequence: CASSIAPGSGYTF.

The chain combines TRBV7-3 with TRBJ2-7; 10 nucleotides match TRBD2. This CDR3 is built from 15 residues. Trimming removed 5 bases from V and 2 bases from J; junction bases left unmatched: 6. Per germline, CDR1 SGHTA and CDR2 FQGTGA. The CDR3 region is CASSPAGGPTYEQYF. The CDR3 region has the DNA TGTGCCAGCAGCCCAGCGGGAGGGCCTACCTACGAGCAGTACTTC. The full variable domain, in which reference TRBV7-3 and TRBJ2-7 provide the parts outside the CDR3, is GAGVSQTPSNKVTEKGKYVELRCDPISGHTALYWYRQSLGQGPEFLIYFQGTGAADDSGLPNDRFFAVRPEGSVSTLKIQRTERGDSAVYLCASSPAGGPTYEQYFGPGTRLTVT.

This clone was detected only a few times. The rearrangement links TRBV5-1 to TRBJ1-5; a possible D gene is TRBD1 (6 bases). The CDR3 is 15 amino acids. V was cut by 0 bases and J by 6 bases, with 13 bases left in between. The germline V gene encodes CDR1 SGHRS and CDR2 YFSETQ. The CDR3 here is CASSLVGGSGQPQHF. The CDR3 nucleotides are TGCGCCAGCAGCTTGGTCGGGGGCTCTGGTCAGCCCCAGCATTTT.

The V gene is TRBV15, the J gene TRBJ2-5; TRBD1 is a possible D gene (5 bases). Trimming stripped 0 bases from V and 7 bases from J, with 15 bases between. The germline V gene has CDR1 LNHNV and CDR2 YYDKDF (reference sequence). The CDR3 length is 15 residues. The CDR3 DNA reads as TGTGCCACCAGCAGAGATAGGGGAAGTCTGAGGACCCAGTACTTC. Protein product: CATSRDRGSLRTQYF.

The chain is built from TRBV19 and TRBJ2-7; possibly TRBD1 for D (5 bases). Germline V gene sequence: CDR1 LNHDA, CDR2 SQIVND (reference sequence). This CDR3 comprises 14 residues. Trimming removed 5 bases from V and 0 bases from J, with 11 bases in between. CDR3 in DNA: TGTGCCAGTAGTCCGACAGCCTCCTCCTACGAGCAGTACTTC. Its protein is CASSPTASSYEQYF.

This chain links TRBV28 with TRBJ1-5; 12 nucleotides agree with TRBD1. In germline, CDR1 is MDHEN, CDR2 SYDVKM. V lost 4 bases to trimming and J lost 6 bases; unmatched junction nucleotides: 7. The length of the CDR3 is 16 residues. CDR3 sequence (DNA): TGTGCCAGCAGTTCGGAGGGACAGGGGGCCTTTCAGCCCCAGCATTTT. Its protein product is CASSSEGQGAFQPQHF.

A few counts support this clone. The chain combines TRBV10-1 with TRBJ2-7, with 8 bases lining up with TRBD1. The germline CDR1 and CDR2 sequences are WNHNN and SYGVQD (reference sequence). The CDR3 spans 13 residues. V trimming: 6 bases; J trimming: 5 bases; junction bases outside the gene matches: 6. The CDR3 spells CASRPTGVDEQYF. CDR3 bases: TGCGCCAGCAGACCGACAGGGGTGGACGAGCAGTACTTC.

A remark on this clone: A much larger clone differs from this one at a single base, so this may be a read error. Other DNA variants within this sample encode the same CDR3. The chain has TRBV30 and TRBJ2-7; perhaps TRBD1 as D (6 bases). Trimming left V 0 bases short and J 0 bases short, with 12 bases between. The CDR3 runs to 15 residues. Looked up from germline, CDR1 is GTSNPN and CDR2 is SVGIG (reference sequence). Here the CDR3 reads CAWSVPTGSSYEQYF. The CDR3 DNA is TGTGCCTGGAGTGTACCAACAGGGAGCTCCTACGAGCAGTACTTC.

The chain is built from TRBV6-1 and TRBJ2-2; D gene unclear. The length of the CDR3 is 14 residues. Germline CDR1 and CDR2: MNHNS and SASEGT. Deletions cut 2 bases from V and 4 bases from J, with 8 bases between. This CDR3 reads CASSELVRTGELFF. The CDR3 bases are TGTGCCAGCAGTGAATTGGTACGCACCGGGGAGCTGTTTTTT.

This clone showed up just a few times. V and J are TRBV7-6 and TRBJ1-1; 12 bases are shared with TRBD1. The trim removed 5 bases at V and 1 base at J, leaving 11 bases unmatched. CDR3 length: 18 amino acids. CDR1 and CDR2 from the germline V gene are SGHVS and FNYEAQ. The CDR3 here is CASSAGTGGGSRNTEAFF. The CDR3 DNA reads TGTGCCAGCAGCGCCGGGACAGGGGGCGGCAGCAGGAACACTGAAGCTTTCTTT.

This chain uses TRBV7-9 with TRBJ2-3; 7 bases fit TRBD1. Germline V lookup: CDR1 SEHNR, CDR2 FQNEAQ (reference sequence). J gave up 1 base and V 6 bases, and 16 bases lay outside the gene matches. The CDR3 extends over 18 amino acids. The CDR3: CASRRGQASISGTDTQYF. The CDR3 bases are TGTGCCAGCAGGCGAGGACAGGCTTCCATCAGTGGCACAGATACGCAGTATTTT.

This clone appeared a single time. The V and J genes are TRBV15 and TRBJ2-1; tentatively, D is TRBD2 (6 bases). Germline V gene lookup returns CDR1 LNHNV and CDR2 YYDKDF (reference sequence). This CDR3 spans 16 amino acids. V dropped 3 bases and J dropped 7 bases, with 19 bases sitting between them. The CDR3 loop is CATSRGVGGARNEQFF. The CDR3 bases are TGTGCCACCAGCAGGGGCGTAGGAGGGGCGAGGAATGAGCAGTTCTTC.

The chain recombines TRBV28 with TRBJ1-5; D not resolved. The length of the CDR3 is 14 residues. Germline V CDR1 and CDR2: MDHEN, SYDVKM. Trimming cost V 1 base and J 4 bases, with 8 bases left between them. The CDR3 DNA sequence: TGTGCCAGCAGTTTATCCCTTATTAATCAGCCCCAGCATTTT. As protein: CASSLSLINQPQHF.

The CDR3 DNA follows: TGTGCCAGCAGCTTGGCTCCGGGAACTTTTTACGAGCAGTACTTC. This codes for CASSLAPGTFYEQYF. The J gene is TRBJ2-7, the V gene TRBV5-6; D might be TRBD2 (5 bases). Trimming stripped 0 bases from V and 4 bases from J, with 14 bases between. Germline CDR1 is SGHDT and CDR2 is YYEEEE. The CDR3 is 15 amino acids.

The V and J genes are TRBV23-1 and TRBJ1-3; no reliable D call. TRBV23-1 has ORF status, its function being uncertain. The CDR3 is made up of 18 amino acids. Between the trimmed V and J ends, which lost 10 bases and 1 base, there was a span of 26 bases. Written as DNA, the CDR3 is TGCGCCACCGAGAGTGCGTGCGAGGGATTGGGTTCTGGAAACACCATATATTTT. It is translated as CATESACEGLGSGNTIYF.

This clone was seen repeatedly, ten times or more. For the CDR3, the DNA is TGTGCCAGCAGTTTCACGGGAGCCCTCCCGGAGCAGTACTTC. Amino acid sequence: CASSFTGALPEQYF. The chain combines TRBV28 with TRBJ2-7; a possible D gene is TRBD2 (6 bases). Germline CDR1 MDHEN, CDR2 SYDVKM. The CDR3 spans 14 residues. Trimming took 3 bases from V and 7 from J, leaving 16 bases between them.

This clone was recorded a few times. This chain connects TRBV29-1 to TRBJ1-2, with no clear D. V was shortened by 3 bases and J by 0 bases, with 11 bases between the two germline ends. The CDR3 is 14 residues long. Germline values: CDR1 SQVTM, CDR2 ANQGSEA. The CDR3, as DNA: TGCAGCGTTGAGCAGGACCGAGCTAACTATGGCTACACCTTC. Translation gives CSVEQDRANYGYTF.